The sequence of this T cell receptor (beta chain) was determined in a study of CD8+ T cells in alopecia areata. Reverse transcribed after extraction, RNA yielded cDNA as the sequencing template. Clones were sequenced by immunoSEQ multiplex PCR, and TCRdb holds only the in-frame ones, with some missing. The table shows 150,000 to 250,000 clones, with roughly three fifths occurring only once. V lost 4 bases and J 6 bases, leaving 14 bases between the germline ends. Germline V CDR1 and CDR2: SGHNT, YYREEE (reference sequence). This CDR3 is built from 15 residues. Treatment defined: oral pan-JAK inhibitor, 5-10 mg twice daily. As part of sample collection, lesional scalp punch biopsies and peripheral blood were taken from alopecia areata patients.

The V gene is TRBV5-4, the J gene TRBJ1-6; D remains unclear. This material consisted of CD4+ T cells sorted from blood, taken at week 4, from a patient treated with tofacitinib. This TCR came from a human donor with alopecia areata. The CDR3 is CASSVDRKPNSPLHF. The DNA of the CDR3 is TGTGCCAGCAGCGTAGACCGAAAGCCTAATTCACCCCTCCACTTT.